This TCR beta chain emerged from a study of PD-L1 blockade in urothelial cancer. Turning to the study itself: Prior chemotherapy in patients spanned 0 to 3 regimens. General study points: Greater 3-week expansion of tumor-associated blood clones was recorded for durable-benefit patients.

Trimming took off 0 bases at V and 4 bases at J, with 12 bases between the two ends. The CDR3 contains 15 residues. Germline CDR1 is MGHRA and CDR2 is YSYEKL. A remark on this clone: Its specificity is unknown.

A spike-in of synthetic TCR analog templates was added to each PCR. The repertoire was sequenced with immunoSEQ multiplex PCR; TCRdb's copy has only in-frame clones and lacks some. Found here are 15,000 to 20,000 clones, about nine tenths of them singletons; the top ten hold about 6.1%. The sequence was obtained from a man between 50 and 59 years old with urothelial cancer. The gene calls are TRBV4-1 and TRBJ1-2; D possibly corresponds to TRBD1 (5 bases). The sample was PBMCs, taken around atezolizumab (anti-PD-L1) treatment. This CDR3 is CASSQDPGQSYGYTF. The CDR3 DNA reads TGCGCCAGCAGCCAAGATCCAGGGCAGAGCTATGGCTACACCTTC.